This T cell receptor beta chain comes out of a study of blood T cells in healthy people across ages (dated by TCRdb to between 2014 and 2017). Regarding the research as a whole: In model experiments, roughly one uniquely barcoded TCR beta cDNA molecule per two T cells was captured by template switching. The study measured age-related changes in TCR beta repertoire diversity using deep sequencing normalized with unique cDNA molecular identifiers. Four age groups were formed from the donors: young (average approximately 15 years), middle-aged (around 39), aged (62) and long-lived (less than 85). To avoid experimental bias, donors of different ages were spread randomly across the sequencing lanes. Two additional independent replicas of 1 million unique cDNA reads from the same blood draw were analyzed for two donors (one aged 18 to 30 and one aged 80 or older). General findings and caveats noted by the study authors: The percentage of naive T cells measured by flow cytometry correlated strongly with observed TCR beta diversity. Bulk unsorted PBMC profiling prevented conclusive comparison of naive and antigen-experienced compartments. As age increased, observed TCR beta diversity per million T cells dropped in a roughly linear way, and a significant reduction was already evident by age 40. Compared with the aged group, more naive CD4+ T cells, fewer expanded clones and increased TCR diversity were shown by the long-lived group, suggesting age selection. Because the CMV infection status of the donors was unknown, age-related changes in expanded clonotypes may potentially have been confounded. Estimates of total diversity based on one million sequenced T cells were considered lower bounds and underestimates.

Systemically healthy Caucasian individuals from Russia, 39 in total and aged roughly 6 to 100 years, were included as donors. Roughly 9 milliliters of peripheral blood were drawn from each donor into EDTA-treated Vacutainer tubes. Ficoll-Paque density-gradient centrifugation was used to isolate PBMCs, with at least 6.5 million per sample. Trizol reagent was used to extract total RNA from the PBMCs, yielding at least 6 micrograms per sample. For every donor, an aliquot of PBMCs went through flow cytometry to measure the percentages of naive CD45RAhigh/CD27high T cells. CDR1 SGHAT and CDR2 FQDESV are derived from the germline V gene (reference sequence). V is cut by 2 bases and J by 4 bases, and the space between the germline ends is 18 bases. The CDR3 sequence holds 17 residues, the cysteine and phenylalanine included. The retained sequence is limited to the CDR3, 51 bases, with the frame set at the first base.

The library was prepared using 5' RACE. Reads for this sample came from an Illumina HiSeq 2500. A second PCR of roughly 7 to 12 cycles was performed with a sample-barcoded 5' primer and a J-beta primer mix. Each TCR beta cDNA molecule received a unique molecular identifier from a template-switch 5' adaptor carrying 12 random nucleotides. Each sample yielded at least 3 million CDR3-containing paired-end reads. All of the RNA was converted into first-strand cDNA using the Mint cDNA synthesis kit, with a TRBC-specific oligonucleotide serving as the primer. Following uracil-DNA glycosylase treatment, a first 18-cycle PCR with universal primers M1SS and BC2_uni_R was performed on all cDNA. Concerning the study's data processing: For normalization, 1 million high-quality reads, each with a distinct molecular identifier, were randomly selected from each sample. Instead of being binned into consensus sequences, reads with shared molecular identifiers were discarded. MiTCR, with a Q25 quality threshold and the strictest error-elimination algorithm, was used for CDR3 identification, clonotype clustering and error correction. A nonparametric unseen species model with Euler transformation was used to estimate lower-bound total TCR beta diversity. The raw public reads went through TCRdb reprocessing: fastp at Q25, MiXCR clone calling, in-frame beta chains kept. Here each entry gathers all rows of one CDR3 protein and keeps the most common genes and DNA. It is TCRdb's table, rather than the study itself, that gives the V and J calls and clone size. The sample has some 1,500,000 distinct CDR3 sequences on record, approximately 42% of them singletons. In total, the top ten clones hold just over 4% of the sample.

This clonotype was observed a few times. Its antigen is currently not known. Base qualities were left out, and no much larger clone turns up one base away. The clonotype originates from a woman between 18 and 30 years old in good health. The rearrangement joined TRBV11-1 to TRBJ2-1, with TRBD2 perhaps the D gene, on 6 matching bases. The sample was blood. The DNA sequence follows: TGTGCCAGCAGCTTACCCTTAGTAGCGGAAACATACAATGAGCAGTTCTTC. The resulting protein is CASSLPLVAETYNEQFF.